This T cell receptor (beta chain) was found in a study of post-analysis software for immune sequencing data. About the study: Recorded disease courses covered relapsing-remitting, secondary progressive and progressive-relapsing multiple sclerosis. Some patients had no subtype annotation.

Turning to this clonotype: Its antigen is currently unknown.

Researchers reported that TCR beta cDNA libraries carried unique molecular identifiers. From roughly 1 to 10 million T cells, about 500,000 cDNA molecules were obtained. TCRdb processed the PCR reads anew with MiXCR; each CDR3 protein has one entry. The repertoire holds roughly 400,000 distinct CDR3 sequences, with roughly 40% as singletons. Findings of the study overall: Controls had lower frequencies than patients of about 5 TRBV segments, which included TRBV5-6, TRBV5-1 and TRBV20-1. Those with multiple sclerosis, the patient group, showed significantly lower normalized Chao1 diversity than controls. F-measure co-clustering was strong for batch-matched samples.

The trim removed 0 bases at V and 7 bases at J, leaving 3 bases unmatched. In germline, CDR1 is SQVTM, CDR2 ANQGSEA. This CDR3 has 13 amino acids. The clonotype was recovered from a girl aged 2 to 9 with multiple sclerosis. The source material was blood. The genes are TRBV29-1 and TRBJ2-1, with TRBD2 identical over 7 bases. CDR3 region: CSVEDGGRNEQFF. The CDR3 bases are TGCAGCGTTGAAGACGGGGGGAGAAATGAGCAGTTCTTC.